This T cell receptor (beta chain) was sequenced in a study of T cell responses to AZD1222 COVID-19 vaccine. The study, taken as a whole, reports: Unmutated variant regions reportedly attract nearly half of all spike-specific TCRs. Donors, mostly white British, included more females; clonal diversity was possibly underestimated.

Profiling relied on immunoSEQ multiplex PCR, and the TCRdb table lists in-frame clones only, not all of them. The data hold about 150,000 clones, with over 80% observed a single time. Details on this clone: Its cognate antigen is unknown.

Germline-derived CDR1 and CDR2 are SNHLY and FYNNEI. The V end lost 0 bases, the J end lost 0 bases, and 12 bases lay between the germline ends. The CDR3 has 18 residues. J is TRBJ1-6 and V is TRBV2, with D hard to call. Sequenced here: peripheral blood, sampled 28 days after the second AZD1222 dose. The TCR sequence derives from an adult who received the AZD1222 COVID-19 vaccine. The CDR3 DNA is TGTGCCAGCAGTGAAGCCTCTCTTCGGAGCTCCTATAATTCACCCCTCCACTTT. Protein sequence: CASSEASLRSSYNSPLHF.